The 14 T cell receptor beta chains below all came from one sample that was sequenced in a study of blood T cell repertoires in COVID-19 (TCRdb year 2020). The protocol used for the library was the immunoSEQ multiplex PCR assay. TCRdb stores this immuneACCESS table with in-frame sequences only. Part of the clones is absent; in the studies checked, under half of the shortfall reflects unresolved V genes, and no reason is known for the rest. Across this sample there are over 35,000 clones, with 85% seen only once. Over 13% of the sample comes from the top ten. The specimen was peripheral blood. These receptors came from a human donor in a cohort sampled during active COVID-19.

The chain joins TRBV5-1 to TRBJ2-2; D is unresolved. The germline gives CDR1 SGHRS, CDR2 YFSETQ. The CDR3 runs 14 residues. The V and J ends lost 3 bases and 4 bases respectively, with 10 bases between them. The CDR3: CASSSKPSTGELFF. In nucleotides, the CDR3 is TGCGCCAGCAGCTCAAAACCTAGCACCGGGGAGCTGTTTTTT.

V and J are TRBV19 and TRBJ1-5; D is ambiguous. Germline CDR1 is LNHDA and CDR2 is SQIVND (reference sequence). The CDR3 loop spans 16 amino acids. V dropped 3 bases and J dropped 0 bases, with 12 bases sitting between them. Here the CDR3 reads CASSIRRGNSNQPQHF. Written as DNA, the CDR3 is TGTGCCAGTAGTATTCGGAGAGGCAATAGCAATCAGCCCCAGCATTTT.

This clone was picked up one time. The V gene is TRBV7-8, the J gene TRBJ1-6, with no clear D. The CDR3 sequence is 19 residues long. Trimming pared 1 base from V and 0 bases from J, leaving 16 bases between. Germline CDR1 SGHVS, CDR2 FQNEAQ. This chain's CDR3 is CASSLGRPGYSSYNSPLHF. For the CDR3, the DNA is TGTGCCAGCAGCTTAGGTCGGCCAGGATATAGCTCCTATAATTCACCCCTCCACTTT.

The V and J genes are TRBV28 and TRBJ2-2; possibly TRBD1 for D (6 bases). Germline V gene lookup returns CDR1 MDHEN and CDR2 SYDVKM. V was cut by 7 bases and J by 4 bases, with 13 bases left in between. This CDR3 spans 14 amino acids. The CDR3 DNA is TGTGCCAGCAACTCCTTACAGGGCACCGGGGAGCTGTTTTTT. It yields the protein CASNSLQGTGELFF.

V gene TRBV7-2 combines with J gene TRBJ2-5, with D tentatively TRBD1 (5 bases). V gave up 2 bases and J gave up 1 base, with 8 bases separating them. The germline CDR1 and CDR2 sequences are SGHTA and FQGNSA. The CDR3 runs 14 residues. As DNA, the CDR3 is TGTGCCAGCAGCTTACAAAGGGGCCAAGAGACCCAGTACTTC. Translated: CASSLQRGQETQYF.

The J gene is TRBJ2-7, the V gene TRBV5-4; 7 nucleotides match TRBD1. V shed 3 bases and J 5 bases; nucleotides not matched to a gene: 8. Germline assignment: CDR1 SGHNT and CDR2 YYREEE (reference sequence). The CDR3 consists of 14 residues. As DNA, the CDR3 is TGTGCCAGCAGCTGGGAGACAGGGAGCGACGAGCAGTACTTC. Its translation: CASSWETGSDEQYF.

Only one count was recorded for this clone. DNA for the CDR3: TGTGCCAGCAGCTTGGCCGGGGATATCACGTACGAGCAGTACTTC. This codes for CASSLAGDITYEQYF. The chain uses TRBV5-5 and TRBJ2-7; TRBD2 might be the D (5 bases). From germline, CDR1 is SGHKS and CDR2 YYEKEE (reference sequence). Trimming stripped 0 bases from V and 4 bases from J, with 14 bases between. The CDR3 length is 15 residues.

The chain employs TRBV18 and TRBJ2-7; D is possibly TRBD2 (7 bases). CDR1 and CDR2 (germline): KGHSH, LQKENI. This CDR3 spans 15 amino acids. The germline V and J ends were trimmed by 3 bases and 6 bases, with 18 bases remaining between them. CDR3 in amino acids: CASSPPGAGVGEQYF. The CDR3 DNA sequence: TGTGCCAGCTCACCTCCGGGGGCGGGGGTTGGCGAGCAGTACTTC.

As DNA, the CDR3 is TGTGCCAGCAGTGAAGAGGCGGGGTTAAGCTCCTACAATGAGCAGTTCTTC. Translation gives CASSEEAGLSSYNEQFF. The chain joins TRBV2 to TRBJ2-1; tentative D call: TRBD2 (6 bases). V was clipped by 1 base and J by 0 bases, with 13 bases between them. CDR3 length: 17 residues. Germline V lookup: CDR1 SNHLY, CDR2 FYNNEI.

This clone is a singleton in its sample. CDR3 nucleotide sequence: TGTGCCAGCAGCGTAGGGCCAGGTGTTTATGGCTACACCTTC. This translates into CASSVGPGVYGYTF. This sequence joins TRBV7-2 and TRBJ1-2; no definite D call. CDR1 is SGHTA and CDR2 is FQGNSA in the germline V gene. The CDR3 is made up of 14 amino acids. V dropped 5 bases and J dropped 5 bases, with 15 bases sitting between them.

The genes are TRBV7-3 and TRBJ2-5; TRBD1 is a possible D gene (5 bases). CDR3 length: 13 residues. V was clipped by 3 bases and J by 1 base, with 6 bases between them. Germline loops: CDR1 SGHTA, CDR2 FQGTGA. The CDR3 here is CASSFDSQETQYF. In DNA form, the CDR3 reads TGTGCCAGCAGCTTCGACAGCCAAGAGACCCAGTACTTC. Full variable domain (missing parts from reference TRBV7-3 and TRBJ2-5): GAGVSQTPSNKVTEKGKYVELRCDPISGHTALYWYRQSLGQGPEFLIYFQGTGAADDSGLPNDRFFAVRPEGSVSTLKIQRTERGDSAVYLCASSFDSQETQYFGPGTRLLVL.

This chain links TRBV9 with TRBJ2-7, with 12 bases lining up with TRBD2. The CDR3 sequence is 16 residues long. The J segment lost 6 bases and the V segment lost 3 bases, leaving 10 bases of the junction unmatched. Germline loops: CDR1 SGDLS, CDR2 YYNGEE. This chain's CDR3 is CASSAGNLAGGSEQYF. CDR3 nucleotides: TGTGCCAGCAGCGCAGGGAACCTAGCGGGGGGGTCCGAGCAGTACTTC.

The V gene is TRBV27, the J gene TRBJ1-2, with 9 bases identical to TRBD1. Germline values: CDR1 MNHEY, CDR2 SMNVEV (reference sequence). The CDR3 length is 15 residues. Losses at the gene ends were 5 bases for V and 7 bases for J; bases not matched to a gene: 11. The CDR3 DNA is TGTGCCAGCAGTCCGTCCACAGGGGGCGGTGGTGGCTACACCTTC. Protein sequence: CASSPSTGGGGGYTF.

The chain couples TRBV7-9 to TRBJ2-1, with unresolved D. CDR3 length: 15 residues. The V gene's germline CDR1 is SEHNR and CDR2 FQNEAQ (reference sequence). The ends were cut back, 6 bases at V and 8 bases at J, with 20 bases in the middle. The CDR3 here is CASRQNTPRGHEQFF. Here the CDR3 DNA reads TGTGCCAGCAGACAAAACACGCCCAGAGGCCATGAGCAGTTCTTC.